The next 2 T cell receptor beta chains were all read from a single sample in a study of T cells in Graves' hyperthyroidism and ophthalmopathy. RNA transcripts served as the template for amplifying TCR beta CDR3 regions. Primed by the HTBI set, a first-round RT-PCR was run on the TCR CDR3. A single record per CDR3 protein comes from TCRdb applying MiXCR to the multiplex PCR reads. The sample has about 290,000 distinct CDR3 sequences, around 15% seen once. The sequenced sample was blood. These receptors were obtained from a woman aged 40 to 55 with Graves' hyperthyroidism.

The sample holds many counts of this clonotype. The rearrangement joins TRBV14 to TRBJ2-7, with 11 nucleotides matching TRBD2. Trimming at V came to 3 bases and at J to 7 bases, leaving 5 bases not matched to a gene. Germline CDR1 SGHDN, CDR2 FVKESK. The CDR3 has 14 amino acids. CDR3: CASSHLAGGGEQYF. CDR3 bases: TGTGCCAGCAGCCACCTAGCGGGAGGCGGAGAGCAGTACTTC.

This clonotype was observed a few times. This chain uses TRBV29-1 with TRBJ2-7; D might be TRBD2 (6 bases). The CDR3 is 11 residues long. V dropped 5 bases and J dropped 3 bases, with 8 bases sitting between them. Germline V gene sequence: CDR1 SQVTM, CDR2 ANQGSEA. The CDR3 DNA is TGCAGCGTTAAGGAGGGCTACGAGCAGTACTTC. Translated: CSVKEGYEQYF.